Listed below are T cell receptor beta chains from one sample, sequenced in a study of shared clonotypes between healthy human individuals. Only in-frame clones appear in the TCRdb table, and some are missing; sequencing was by immunoSEQ multiplex PCR. Altogether about 1.1 million clones are present, about 80% being singletons, with the ten largest covering roughly 0.82%. Sequencing was done on a sample of memory CD4+ T cells from PBMCs. These receptors originate from a man aged 18-30 years in good health. Some clones in this sample may be carry-over from other donors' samples. Both conserved end residues are trimmed from each CDR3. The order of the fields is V gene, J gene, CDR3 protein.

TRBV21-1	TRBJ1-4	ASSKVAGGRLEKLF
TRBV18	TRBJ1-3	ASSQQGVPGNTIY
TRBV11-3	TRBJ1-1	ASSLDSSEAF
TRBV19	TRBJ1-6	ASEDGGGRIYNSPLH
TRBV23-1	TRBJ2-2	ASSQAGLATGELF
TRBV5-1	TRBJ2-1	ASSRTGVSVQF
TRBV5-1	TRBJ2-2	ASSLAVGELF
TRBV5-1	TRBJ2-7	ASSLAGNSNEQY
TRBV6-5	TRBJ1-4	ASSYPNRGCKV
TRBV30	TRBJ2-5	AWSVGQPGQETQY
TRBV4-3	TRBJ1-1	ASSQDRWVTEAF
TRBV5-6	TRBJ2-3	ASSFRDRDGTDTQY
TRBV19	TRBJ1-2	ASSSLTGQGRYYGYT
TRBV7-2	TRBJ1-1	ASSLGGTVNTEAF
TRBV19	TRBJ2-6	ASVALSAGANVLT
TRBV4-3	TRBJ2-3	ASSQEAGGGTDTQY
TRBV6-6	TRBJ2-2	ASRTSGTGGTGELF
TRBV10-3	TRBJ1-5	AISEEDRGNQPQH
TRBV5-1	TRBJ2-2	ASSLAGERTGELF
TRBV5-1	TRBJ2-1	ASSSLAGGLNEQF
TRBV29-1	TRBJ2-3	SVGRPDSSTDTQY
TRBV15	TRBJ1-2	ATSRSGDSRGYT
TRBV4-1	TRBJ2-7	ASSQRDGSHEQY
TRBV6-6	TRBJ1-1	ASRSDRGIAEAF
TRBV5-1	TRBJ2-7	ASSQGPGLTGEQY
TRBV11-2	TRBJ1-5	ASSLGTFNQPQH
TRBV5-4	TRBJ2-3	ASSQPSGEGTDTQY
TRBV7-6	TRBJ2-7	ASSAGTGGLEQY
TRBV9	TRBJ2-1	ASSVATTSGRHNEQF
TRBV2	TRBJ1-3	ASRQTLGSGNTIY
TRBV9	TRBJ2-6	ASSPVGMSPGANVLT
TRBV7-8	TRBJ2-3	ASSLTLGGSTDTQY
TRBV30	TRBJ2-3	ANSPGLQDTQY
TRBV7-2	TRBJ2-2	ASSLGGQGVGELF
TRBV28	TRBJ2-5	ASTQMRGPGETQY
TRBV19	TRBJ2-2	ASKTSGRRLTGELF
TRBV5-1	TRBJ1-2	ASSLGYSSFYGYT
TRBV6-5	TRBJ1-1	ASSSTGTGGNTEAF
TRBV19	TRBJ1-5	ASSYSNQPQH
TRBV6-5	TRBJ2-6	ASSYLRPSGANVLT
TRBV27	TRBJ2-6	ASSLVGLAGDSPGANVLT
TRBV7-7	TRBJ2-1	ASSTGRALGNEQF
TRBV28	TRBJ2-7	ASSPGTSGSHEQY